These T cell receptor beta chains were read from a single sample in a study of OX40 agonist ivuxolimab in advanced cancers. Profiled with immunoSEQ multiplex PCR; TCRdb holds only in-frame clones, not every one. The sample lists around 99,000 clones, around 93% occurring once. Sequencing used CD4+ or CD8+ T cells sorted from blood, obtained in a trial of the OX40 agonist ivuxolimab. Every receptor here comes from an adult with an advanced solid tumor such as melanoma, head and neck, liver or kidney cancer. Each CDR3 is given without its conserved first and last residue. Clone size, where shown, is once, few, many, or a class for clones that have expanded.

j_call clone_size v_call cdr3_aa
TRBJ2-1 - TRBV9 ASSVGTSGRNEQF
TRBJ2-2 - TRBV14 ASSQVAGVTTGELF
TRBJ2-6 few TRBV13 ASSLDPGANVLT
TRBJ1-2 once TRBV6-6 ASKRTGTGNDYGYT
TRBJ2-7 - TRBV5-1 ASSTAIADRGYEQY
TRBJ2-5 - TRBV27 ASSRGPTSGPAGTQY
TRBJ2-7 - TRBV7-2 ASSGAGGSGAYEQY
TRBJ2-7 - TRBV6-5 ASSYSMKTYEQY
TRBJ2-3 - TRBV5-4 ASSLGGGGYTDTQY
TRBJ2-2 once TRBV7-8 ASSLVREHRGAV
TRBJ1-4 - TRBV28 ASSLGQTLNEKLF
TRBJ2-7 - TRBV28 ASRGFSSSYEQY
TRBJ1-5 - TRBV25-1 ASSDFRGDQPQH
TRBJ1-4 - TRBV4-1 ASSQDQAREKLF
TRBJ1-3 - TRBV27 ASSSRVAGNTIY